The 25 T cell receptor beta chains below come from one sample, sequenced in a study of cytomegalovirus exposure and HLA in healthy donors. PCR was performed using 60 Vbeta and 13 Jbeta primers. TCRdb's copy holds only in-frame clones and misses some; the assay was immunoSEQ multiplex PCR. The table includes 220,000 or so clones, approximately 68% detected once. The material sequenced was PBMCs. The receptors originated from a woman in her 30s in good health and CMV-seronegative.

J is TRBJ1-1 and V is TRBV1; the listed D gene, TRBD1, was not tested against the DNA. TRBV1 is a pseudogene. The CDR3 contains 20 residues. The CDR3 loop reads CTSSQRFRDRIFLGDTEAFF. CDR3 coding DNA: TGCACCAGCAGCCAACGATTCCGGGACAGGATCTTCCTAGGGGACACTGAAGCTTTCTTT.

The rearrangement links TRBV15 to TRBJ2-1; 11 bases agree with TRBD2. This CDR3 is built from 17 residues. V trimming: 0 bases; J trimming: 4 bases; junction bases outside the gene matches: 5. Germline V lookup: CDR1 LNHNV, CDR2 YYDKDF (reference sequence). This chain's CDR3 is CATSRDPGTSGYNEQFF. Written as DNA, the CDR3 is TGTGCCACCAGCAGAGACCCCGGGACTAGCGGTTACAATGAGCAGTTCTTC. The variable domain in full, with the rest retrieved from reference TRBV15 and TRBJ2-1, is DAMVIQNPRYQVTQFGKPVTLSCSQTLNHNVMYWYQQKSSQAPKLLFHYYDKDFNNEADTPDNFQSRRPNTSFCFLDIRSPGLGDTAMYLCATSRDPGTSGYNEQFFGPGTRLTVL.

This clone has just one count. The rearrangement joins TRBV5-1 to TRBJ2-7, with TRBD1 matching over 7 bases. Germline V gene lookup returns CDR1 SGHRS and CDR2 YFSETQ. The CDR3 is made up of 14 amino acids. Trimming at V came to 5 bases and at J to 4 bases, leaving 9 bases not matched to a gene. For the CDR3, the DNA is TGCGCCAGCAGTCGGGACAGTGGGGCATACGAGCAGTACTTC. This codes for CASSRDSGAYEQYF.

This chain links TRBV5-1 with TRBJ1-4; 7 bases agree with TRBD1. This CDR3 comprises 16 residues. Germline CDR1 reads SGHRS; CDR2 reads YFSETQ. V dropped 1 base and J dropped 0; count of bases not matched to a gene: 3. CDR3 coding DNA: TGCGCCAGCAGCTTGCAGGGGGACGCAACTAATGAAAAACTGTTTTTT. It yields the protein CASSLQGDATNEKLFF.

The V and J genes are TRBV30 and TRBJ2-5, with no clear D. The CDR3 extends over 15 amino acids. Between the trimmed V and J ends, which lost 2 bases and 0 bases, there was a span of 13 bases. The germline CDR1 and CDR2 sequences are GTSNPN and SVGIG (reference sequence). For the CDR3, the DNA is TGTGCCTGGAGTAAAACTACCTCCTACCAAGAGACCCAGTACTTC. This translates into CAWSKTTSYQETQYF. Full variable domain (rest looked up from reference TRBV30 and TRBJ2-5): SQTIHQWPATLVQPVGSPLSLECTVEGTSNPNLYWYRQAAGRGLQLLFYSVGIGQISSEVPQNLSASRPQDRQFILSSKKLLLSDSGFYLCAWSKTTSYQETQYFGPGTRLLVL.

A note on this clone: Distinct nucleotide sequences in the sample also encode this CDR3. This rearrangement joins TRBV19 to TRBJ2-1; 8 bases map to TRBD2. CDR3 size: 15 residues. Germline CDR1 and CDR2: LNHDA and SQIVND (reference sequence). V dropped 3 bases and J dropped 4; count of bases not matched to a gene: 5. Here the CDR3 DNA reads TGTGCCAGTAGTATCAGAGCGGGGGCTTACAATGAGCAGTTCTTC. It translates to CASSIRAGAYNEQFF.

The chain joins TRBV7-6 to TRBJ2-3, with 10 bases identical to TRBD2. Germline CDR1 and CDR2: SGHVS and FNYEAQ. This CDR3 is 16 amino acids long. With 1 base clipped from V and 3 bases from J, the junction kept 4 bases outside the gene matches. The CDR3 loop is CASSLERAGGTDTQYF. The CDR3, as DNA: TGTGCCAGCAGCTTAGAACGAGCGGGGGGGACAGATACGCAGTATTTT.

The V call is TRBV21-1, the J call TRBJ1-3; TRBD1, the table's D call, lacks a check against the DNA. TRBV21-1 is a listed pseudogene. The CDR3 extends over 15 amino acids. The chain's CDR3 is CASSTRQDSGNTIYF. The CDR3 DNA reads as TGTGCCAGCAGCACACGACAGGACTCTGGAAACACCATATATTTT.

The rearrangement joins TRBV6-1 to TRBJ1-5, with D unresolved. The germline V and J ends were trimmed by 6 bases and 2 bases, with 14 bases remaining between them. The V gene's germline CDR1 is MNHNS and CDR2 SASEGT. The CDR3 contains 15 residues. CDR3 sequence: CASRAAELGNQPQHF. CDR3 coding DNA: TGTGCCAGCAGGGCTGCGGAATTGGGCAATCAGCCCCAGCATTTT.

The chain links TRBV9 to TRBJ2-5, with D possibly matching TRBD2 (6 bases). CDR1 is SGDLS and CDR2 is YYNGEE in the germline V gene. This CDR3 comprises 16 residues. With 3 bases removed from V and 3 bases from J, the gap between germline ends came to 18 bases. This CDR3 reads CASSGPAGTSKETQYF. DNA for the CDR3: TGTGCCAGCAGCGGGCCAGCCGGGACTTCCAAAGAGACCCAGTACTTC. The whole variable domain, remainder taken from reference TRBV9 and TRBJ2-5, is DSGVTQTPKHLITATGQRVTLRCSPRSGDLSVYWYQQSLDQGLQFLIQYYNGEERAKGNILERFSAQQFPDLHSELNLSSLELGDSALYFCASSGPAGTSKETQYFGPGTRLLVL.

CDR3 residues: CASSLLPSHSYNEQFF. The CDR3 nucleotides are TGTGCCAGCAGCTTATTACCTAGCCACTCCTACAATGAGCAGTTCTTC. The J gene is TRBJ2-1, the V gene TRBV7-9, with D possibly being TRBD2 (5 bases). This CDR3 comprises 16 residues. Germline-derived CDR1 and CDR2 are SEHNR and FQNEAQ (reference sequence). Trimming took off 2 bases at V and 0 bases at J, with 11 bases between the two ends.

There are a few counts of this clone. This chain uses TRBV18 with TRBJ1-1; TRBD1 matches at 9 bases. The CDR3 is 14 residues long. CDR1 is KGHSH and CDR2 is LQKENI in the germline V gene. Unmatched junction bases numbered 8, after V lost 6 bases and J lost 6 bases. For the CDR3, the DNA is TGTGCCAGCTCCAAACAGGGGGCGAGCCCTGAAGCTTTCTTT. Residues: CASSKQGASPEAFF.

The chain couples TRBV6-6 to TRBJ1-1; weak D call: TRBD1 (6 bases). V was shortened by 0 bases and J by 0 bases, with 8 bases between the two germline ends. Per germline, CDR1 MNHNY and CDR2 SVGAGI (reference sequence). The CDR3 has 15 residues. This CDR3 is CASSYSRGVNTEAFF. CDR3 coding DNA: TGTGCCAGCAGTTACTCCAGGGGAGTGAACACTGAAGCTTTCTTT.

The CDR3 sequence is CASSLTGQGIHEQYF. CDR3 nucleotide sequence: TGTGCCAGTAGTCTTACGGGACAGGGGATCCACGAGCAGTACTTC. This chain connects TRBV19 to TRBJ2-7; 10 bases are shared with TRBD1. Trimming cost V 5 bases and J 5 bases; bases outside gene matches: 9. The CDR3 sequence is 15 residues long. Per the germline V gene, CDR1 is LNHDA and CDR2 is SQIVND (reference sequence).

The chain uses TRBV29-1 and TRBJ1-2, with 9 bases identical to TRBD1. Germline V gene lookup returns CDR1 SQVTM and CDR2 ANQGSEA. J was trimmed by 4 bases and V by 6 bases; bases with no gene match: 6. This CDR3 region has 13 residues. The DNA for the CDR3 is TGCAGCGTCCCTACAGGGGGCGCCTATGGCTACACCTTC. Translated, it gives CSVPTGGAYGYTF. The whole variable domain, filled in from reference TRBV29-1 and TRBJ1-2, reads SAVISQKPSRDICQRGTSLTIQCQVDSQVTMMFWYRQQPGQSLTLIATANQGSEATYESGFVIDKFPISRPNLTFSTLTVSNMSPEDSSIYLCSVPTGGAYGYTFGSGTRLTVV.

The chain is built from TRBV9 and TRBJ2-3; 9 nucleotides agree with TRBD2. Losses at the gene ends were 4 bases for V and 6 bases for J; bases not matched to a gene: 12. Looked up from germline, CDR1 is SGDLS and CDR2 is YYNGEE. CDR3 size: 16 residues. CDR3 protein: CASSRYRTSAGDTQYF. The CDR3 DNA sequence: TGTGCCAGCAGCCGCTATAGGACTAGCGCGGGGGATACGCAGTATTTT.

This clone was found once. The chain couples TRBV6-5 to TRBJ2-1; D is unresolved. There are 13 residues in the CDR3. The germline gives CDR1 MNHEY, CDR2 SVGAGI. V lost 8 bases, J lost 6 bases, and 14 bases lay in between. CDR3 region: CASWPPSFNEQFF. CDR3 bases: TGTGCCAGCTGGCCACCCTCTTTCAATGAGCAGTTCTTC.

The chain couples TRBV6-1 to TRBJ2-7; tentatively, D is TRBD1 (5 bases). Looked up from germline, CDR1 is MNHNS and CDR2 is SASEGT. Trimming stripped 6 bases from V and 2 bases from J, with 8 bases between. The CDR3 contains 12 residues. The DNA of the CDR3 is TGTGCCAGCAGCGGACAACCCTACGAGCAGTACTTC. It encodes CASSGQPYEQYF.

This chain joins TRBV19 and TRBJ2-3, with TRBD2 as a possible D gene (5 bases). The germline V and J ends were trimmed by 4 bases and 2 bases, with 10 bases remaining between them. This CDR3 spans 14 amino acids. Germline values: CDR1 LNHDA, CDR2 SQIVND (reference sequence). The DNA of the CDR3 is TGTGCCAGTAGTAGTGTAGCGCCCACAGATACGCAGTATTTT. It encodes CASSSVAPTDTQYF.

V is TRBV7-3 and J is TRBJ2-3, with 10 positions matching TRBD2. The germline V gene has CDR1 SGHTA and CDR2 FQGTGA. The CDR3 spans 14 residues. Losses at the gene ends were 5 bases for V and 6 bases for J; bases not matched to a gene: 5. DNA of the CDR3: TGTGCCAGCAGCCTCAGCGGGGGGGGTGATACGCAGTATTTT. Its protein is CASSLSGGGDTQYF. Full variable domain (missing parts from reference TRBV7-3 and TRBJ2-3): GAGVSQTPSNKVTEKGKYVELRCDPISGHTALYWYRQSLGQGPEFLIYFQGTGAADDSGLPNDRFFAVRPEGSVSTLKIQRTERGDSAVYLCASSLSGGGDTQYFGPGTRLTVL.

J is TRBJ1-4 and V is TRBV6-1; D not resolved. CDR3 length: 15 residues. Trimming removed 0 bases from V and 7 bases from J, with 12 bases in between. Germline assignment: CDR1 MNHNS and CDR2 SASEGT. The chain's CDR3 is CASSEARGNGEKLFF. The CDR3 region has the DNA TGTGCCAGCAGTGAAGCGCGGGGAAATGGTGAAAAACTGTTTTTT.

The chain's CDR3 is CASSFQLGGTQYF. The CDR3 DNA sequence: TGTGCCAGTAGTTTCCAGTTAGGAGGGACCCAGTACTTC. The chain joins TRBV19 to TRBJ2-5; D is perhaps TRBD2 (5 bases). V lost 5 bases and J lost 7, with 14 bases in between. The CDR3 covers 13 residues. The germline V gene has CDR1 LNHDA and CDR2 SQIVND (reference sequence).

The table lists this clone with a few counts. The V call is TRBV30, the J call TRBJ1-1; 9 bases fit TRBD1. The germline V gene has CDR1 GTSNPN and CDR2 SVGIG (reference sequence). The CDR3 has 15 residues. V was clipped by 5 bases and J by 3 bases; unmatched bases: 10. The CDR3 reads CAWGTGGRMHTEAFF. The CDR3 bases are TGTGCCTGGGGCACAGGGGGCCGTATGCACACTGAAGCTTTCTTT.

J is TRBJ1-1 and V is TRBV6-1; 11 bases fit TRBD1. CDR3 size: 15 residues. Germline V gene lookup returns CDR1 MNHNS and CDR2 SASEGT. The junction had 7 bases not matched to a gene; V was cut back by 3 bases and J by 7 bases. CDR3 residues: CASSDRTGGSGEAFF. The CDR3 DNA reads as TGTGCCAGCAGTGATCGGACAGGGGGCTCGGGTGAAGCTTTCTTT.

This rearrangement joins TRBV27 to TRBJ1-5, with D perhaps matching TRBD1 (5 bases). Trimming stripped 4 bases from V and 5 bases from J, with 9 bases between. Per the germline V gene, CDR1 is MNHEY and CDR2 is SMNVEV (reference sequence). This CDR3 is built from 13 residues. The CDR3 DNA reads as TGTGCCAGCAGTTCTGGGGCGCATCAGCCCCAGCATTTT. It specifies CASSSGAHQPQHF.